The 24 T cell receptor beta chains reported below all come from one sample, sequenced in a study of T cell responses to AZD1222 COVID-19 vaccine. Profiling relied on immunoSEQ multiplex PCR, and the TCRdb table lists in-frame clones only, not all of them. The sample has about 140,000 clones, 80% to 90% seen once. Sequencing was performed on peripheral blood, taken on day 0 of AZD1222 vaccination. These receptors came from an adult in good health.

This chain uses TRBV18 with TRBJ1-1, with D possibly TRBD1 on 6 matching bases. CDR1 KGHSH and CDR2 LQKENI come from the germline V gene. The V end was cut by 2 bases, the J end by 5 bases, with 15 bases between. The CDR3 has 15 amino acids. The CDR3 coding sequence is TGTGCCAGCTCACCAATACCTGGGGGCGGAACTGAAGCTTTCTTT. This translates into CASSPIPGGGTEAFF.

The chain has TRBV4-2 and TRBJ2-2, with TRBD1 matching 8 bases. The germline V gene encodes CDR1 LGHNA and CDR2 YNFKEQ. Unmatched junction bases numbered 7, after V lost 0 bases and J lost 4 bases. The CDR3 spans 17 residues. CDR3 sequence (DNA): TGTGCCAGCAGCCAAGAGGGCCGGACAGGGTTCACCGGGGAGCTGTTTTTT. Translation gives CASSQEGRTGFTGELFF.

The CDR3 reads CASSIQTSGENTQYF. The CDR3 nucleotides read TGTGCCAGCAGCATACAGACTAGCGGGGAAAATACGCAGTATTTT. J is TRBJ2-3 and V is TRBV5-5, with 11 bases that match TRBD2. CDR1 and CDR2 (germline): SGHKS, YYEKEE (reference sequence). The CDR3 has 15 amino acids. Trimming cost V 4 bases and J 7 bases; bases outside gene matches: 8.

The rearrangement joins TRBV5-8 to TRBJ1-6; D gene uncertain. The CDR3 has 11 residues. V gave up 4 bases and J gave up 7 bases, with 3 bases separating them. Per germline, CDR1 SGHTS and CDR2 YDEGEE. The CDR3 region is CASSHNSPLHF. DNA for the CDR3: TGTGCCAGCAGCCACAATTCACCCCTCCACTTT.

This clone was picked up a small number of times. The V gene is TRBV5-5, the J gene TRBJ1-5; a weak D match, TRBD1 (5 bases). This CDR3 comprises 14 residues. The V end lost 4 bases, the J end lost 4 bases, and 12 bases lay between the germline ends. The germline V gene has CDR1 SGHKS and CDR2 YYEKEE (reference sequence). The CDR3 DNA reads TGTGCCAGCAGCGTCCGGGACGGAAATCAGCCCCAGCATTTT. Its protein is CASSVRDGNQPQHF.

The V and J genes are TRBV29-1 and TRBJ2-1; 9 bases are shared with TRBD1. V was clipped by 5 bases and J by 8 bases; unmatched bases: 10. From germline, CDR1 is SQVTM and CDR2 ANQGSEA. The CDR3 extends over 14 amino acids. DNA of the CDR3: TGCAGCGTTACCGGGACAGGGAATTGGGATGAGCAGTTCTTC. This codes for CSVTGTGNWDEQFF.

This chain joins TRBV21-1 and TRBJ2-1; the D segment call TRBD2 is taken from the table without a DNA check. TRBV21-1 is marked as a pseudogene. CDR3 length: 16 residues. The CDR3 coding sequence is TGTGCCAGCATCTCCGGGACTAGCGGGGATTACAATGAGCAGTTCTTC. This sequence encodes CASISGTSGDYNEQFF.

This chain uses TRBV6-4 with TRBJ1-2, with D possibly matching TRBD1 (6 bases). V lost 5 bases and J lost 6, with 13 bases in between. Per germline, CDR1 MRHNA and CDR2 SNTAGT. The CDR3 is made up of 13 amino acids. CDR3 nucleotide sequence: TGTGCCAGCAGTTACAGGGTTTGGGATGGCTACACCTTC. Encoded protein: CASSYRVWDGYTF.

V gene TRBV7-3 combines with J gene TRBJ2-3; the match to TRBD2 covers 10 bases. Germline V CDR1 and CDR2: SGHTA, FQGTGA. The ends lost 4 bases at V and 2 bases at J; junction bases unmatched: 3. The CDR3 is made up of 15 amino acids. The CDR3 spells CASSWTSGYTDTQYF. The CDR3 DNA is TGTGCCAGCAGCTGGACTAGCGGATACACAGATACGCAGTATTTT.

J is TRBJ1-2 and V is TRBV27; tentative D call: TRBD1 (6 bases). CDR1 is MNHEY and CDR2 is SMNVEV in the germline V gene (reference sequence). The CDR3 contains 15 residues. V lost 5 bases, J lost 4 bases, and 17 bases lay in between. Written as DNA, the CDR3 is TGTGCCAGCAGTCAAACAGGGACGGGGGGCTATGGCTACACCTTC. This translates into CASSQTGTGGYGYTF.

V is TRBV5-1 and J is TRBJ1-2; a weak D match, TRBD1 (6 bases). Germline V lookup: CDR1 SGHRS, CDR2 YFSETQ. V lost 9 bases to trimming and J lost 5 bases, with 20 bases between them. The CDR3 covers 14 residues. The CDR3 spells CATNPLGGMYGYTF. DNA for the CDR3: TGCGCCACCAACCCTCTCGGGGGCATGTATGGCTACACCTTC.

This clone was picked up one time. The gene calls are TRBV28 and TRBJ2-7, with D possibly being TRBD2 (5 bases). Germline-derived CDR1 and CDR2 are MDHEN and SYDVKM. V gave up 1 base and J gave up 9 bases, with 28 bases separating them. CDR3 length: 18 amino acids. Here the CDR3 reads CASSLSRSVGGLSVVQYF. CDR3 coding DNA: TGTGCCAGCAGTTTATCACGATCAGTCGGCGGACTCTCTGTCGTGCAGTACTTC.

The chain is built from TRBV5-1 and TRBJ2-5; 7 bases are a match to TRBD2. V was clipped by 4 bases and J by 9 bases; unmatched bases: 3. CDR1 and CDR2 from the germline V gene are SGHRS and YFSETQ. This CDR3 comprises 11 residues. The CDR3 DNA follows: TGCGCCAGCAGCGGGGGAGGGTCCCAGTACTTC. Translated: CASSGGGSQYF.

This clone came up once. The V and J genes are TRBV5-1 and TRBJ2-3; maybe TRBD2 (5 bases). This CDR3 is 12 amino acids long. Germline V CDR1 and CDR2: SGHRS, YFSETQ. The ends were cut back, 1 base at V and 5 bases at J, with 5 bases in the middle. CDR3: CASSLRGDTQYF. The CDR3 DNA reads as TGCGCCAGCAGCTTGCGGGGAGATACGCAGTATTTT. Supplemented by reference TRBV5-1 and TRBJ2-3, the full variable domain reads KAGVTQTPRYLIKTRGQQVTLSCSPISGHRSVSWYQQTPGQGLQFLFEYFSETQRNKGNFPGRFSGRQFSNSRSEMNVSTLELGDSALYLCASSLRGDTQYFGPGTRLTVL.

The chain carries TRBV19 and TRBJ2-7; D not certain. Trimming pared 5 bases from V and 1 base from J, leaving 15 bases between. Germline V gene lookup returns CDR1 LNHDA and CDR2 SQIVND (reference sequence). The CDR3 is 15 residues long. The CDR3 nucleotides read TGTGCCAGTAGTCCGGACGGCCGGATATCCTACGAGCAGTACTTC. Translated, it gives CASSPDGRISYEQYF.

The chain couples TRBV7-9 to TRBJ1-2; D unclear. This CDR3 has 17 residues. In germline, CDR1 is SEHNR, CDR2 FQNEAQ (reference sequence). The V end was cut by 0 bases, the J end by 2 bases, with 16 bases between. CDR3 region: CASSLAYDVRLNYGYTF. CDR3 bases: TGTGCCAGCAGCTTAGCGTATGACGTCAGACTCAACTATGGCTACACCTTC.

This rearrangement joins TRBV30 to TRBJ1-1, with D uncertain. Deletions cut 4 bases from V and 7 bases from J, with 10 bases between. This CDR3 has 11 residues. CDR1 and CDR2 from the germline V gene are GTSNPN and SVGIG (reference sequence). CDR3 protein: CAWTRLGEAFF. In DNA, the CDR3 is TGTGCCTGGACCCGATTGGGTGAAGCTTTCTTT.

The V call is TRBV7-2, the J call TRBJ1-3; TRBD1 is a possible D gene (5 bases). The CDR3 contains 16 residues. CDR1 and CDR2 (germline): SGHTA, FQGNSA. Trimming shortened V by 4 bases and J by 9 bases, and 22 bases separated the two germline ends. The CDR3 DNA reads TGTGCCAGCAGCTCAGAACCCTGGCAGGGTACTATCACCATATATTTT. It codes for CASSSEPWQGTITIYF.

This rearrangement joins TRBV4-1 to TRBJ1-1, with TRBD1 as a possible D gene (6 bases). CDR1 is MGHRA, CDR2 YSYEKL, per germline. With 4 bases removed from V and 6 bases from J, the gap between germline ends came to 15 bases. CDR3 length: 14 residues. The CDR3: CASSPTQGFAEAFF. The DNA for the CDR3 is TGCGCCAGCAGCCCTACTCAGGGGTTCGCTGAAGCTTTCTTT.

The chain links TRBV5-1 to TRBJ2-3; TRBD1 aligns across 7 bases. J lost 2 bases, V lost 5 bases, and 8 bases had no gene match. The CDR3 totals 15 residues. Germline CDR1 and CDR2: SGHRS and YFSETQ. CDR3 in DNA: TGCGCCAGCAGTCACGTGGACAGGAACACAGATACGCAGTATTTT. Translating gives CASSHVDRNTDTQYF.

J is TRBJ2-7 and V is TRBV10-3, with TRBD2 matching 7 bases. V gave up 3 bases and J gave up 2 bases; unmatched junction bases: 7. This CDR3 has 15 amino acids. CDR1 and CDR2 (germline): ENHRY, SYGVKD. CDR3 sequence: CAISDGSGETYEQYF. In DNA, the CDR3 is TGTGCCATCAGTGATGGGAGCGGGGAAACCTACGAGCAGTACTTC.

The V gene is TRBV7-2, the J gene TRBJ1-5, with D tentatively TRBD1 (5 bases). Trimming left V 3 bases short and J 4 bases short, with 25 bases between. The germline V gene encodes CDR1 SGHTA and CDR2 FQGNSA. The CDR3 covers 19 residues. Here the CDR3 DNA reads TGTGCCAGCAGCTTTTGGGCTTCCTCAACAAGGGGCGGAAATCAGCCCCAGCATTTT. Its protein is CASSFWASSTRGGNQPQHF. The full variable domain, with the rest looked up from reference TRBV7-2 and TRBJ1-5, is GAGVSQSPSNKVTEKGKDVELRCDPISGHTALYWYRQSLGQGLEFLIYFQGNSAPDKSGLPSDRFSAERTGGSVSTLTIQRTQQEDSAVYLCASSFWASSTRGGNQPQHFGDGTRLSIL.

The J gene is TRBJ2-3, the V gene TRBV7-9; D ambiguous. This CDR3 is 14 amino acids long. Deletions cut 5 bases from V and 0 bases from J, with 9 bases between. Germline loops: CDR1 SEHNR, CDR2 FQNEAQ (reference sequence). CDR3 in amino acids: CASSPLVSTDTQYF. For the CDR3, the DNA is TGTGCCAGCAGCCCACTCGTTAGCACAGATACGCAGTATTTT.

This clone was detected only once. V gene TRBV5-6 combines with J gene TRBJ2-5, with unresolved D. The germline V and J ends were trimmed by 4 bases and 5 bases, with 12 bases remaining between them. The CDR3 is 13 amino acids. Germline V lookup: CDR1 SGHDT, CDR2 YYEEEE. The CDR3 sequence is CASSPLPPETQYF. The CDR3 DNA sequence: TGTGCCAGCAGCCCCCTTCCCCCGGAGACCCAGTACTTC.